This TCR beta chain was captured in a study of cytomegalovirus exposure and HLA in healthy donors. Study-wide context: In a later analysis, it was reported that the roughly 120 validation repertoires had been produced on the same platform as the 670 or so repertoires belonging to the first cohort.

Concerning this clone itself: Its specificity is not known.

TCRdb's table, derived via immunoSEQ multiplex PCR, lists solely in-frame clones and lacks some. Of 100,000 to 150,000 clones listed, roughly 95% were seen once; the top ten hold 1.5% to 2%. Study-level points and caveats: Rarity marked most TCR sequences, yet some public TCRs occurred in many donors. Overall, under 200 TCR beta chains were annotated as cytomegalovirus-associated. The finding came from a later analysis; first-cohort TCR clusters tended to co-occur in the approximately 120 validation repertoires.

The clonotype comes from a man between 18 and 29 years old in good health and CMV-seronegative. The sample consisted of PBMCs.

DNA for the CDR3: TGTGCCAGCAGCGTAGGTCCGGGGAGCTCCTACGAGCAGTACTTC. It encodes CASSVGPGSSYEQYF. The V gene is TRBV9, the J gene TRBJ2-7, with D possibly matching TRBD2 (5 bases). This CDR3 is built from 15 residues. Trimming took off 0 bases at V and 0 bases at J, with 10 bases between the two ends. Germline V gene data show CDR1 as SGDLS and CDR2 as YYNGEE.